The 20 T cell receptor beta chains listed next were all sequenced from one sample in a study of shared clonotypes between healthy human individuals. Sequencing was performed with immunoSEQ multiplex PCR; in TCRdb, only in-frame clones are kept and a portion is missing. The sample lists around 1.1 million clones; around 82% were seen once. The sample taken for sequencing was memory CD4+ T cells from PBMCs. Subset reported: CD45RA-negative fraction. The receptors come from a man aged 18 to 30 in good health. Some clones in this sample may be carry-over from other donors' samples.

To note about this clone: The DNA is left out, because the CDR3 cannot be placed on it with certainty; the CDR3 is given as TCRdb lists it. J is TRBJ1-2 and V is TRBV6-5. From germline, CDR1 is MNHEY and CDR2 SVGAGI. The CDR3 is made up of 13 amino acids, end residues included. This chain's CDR3 is CASCPGRNYGYTF.

The chain recombines TRBV7-8 with TRBJ2-3, with TRBD1 matching over 9 bases. The CDR3 is made up of 16 amino acids. Trimming cost V 6 bases and J 0 bases; bases outside gene matches: 7. CDR1 is SGHVS and CDR2 is FQNEAQ in the germline V gene. The CDR3 here is CASRDRGGGSTDTQYF. Here the CDR3 DNA reads TGTGCCAGCAGGGACAGGGGCGGAGGGAGCACAGATACGCAGTATTTT. Drawing the rest from reference TRBV7-8 and TRBJ2-3, the complete variable domain is GAGVSQSPRYKVAKRGQDVALRCDPISGHVSLFWYQQALGQGPEFLTYFQNEAQLDKSGLPSDRFFAERPEGSVSTLKIQRTQQEDSAVYLCASRDRGGGSTDTQYFGPGTRLTVL.

Of note for this clone: This CDR3 is also generated by other DNA sequences in the sample. In DNA form, the CDR3 reads TGCAGCGTGGGGACAGGGGGAGATACGCAGTATTTT. Translating gives CSVGTGGDTQYF. This chain connects TRBV29-1 to TRBJ2-3, with TRBD1 identical over 11 bases. The CDR3 sequence is 12 residues long. The J segment lost 5 bases and the V segment lost 6 bases, leaving 1 base of the junction unmatched. Germline lookup yields CDR1 SQVTM and CDR2 ANQGSEA.

Of note for this clone: The same CDR3 arises from other DNA sequences in this sample as well. V is TRBV29-1 and J is TRBJ2-3; tentatively, D is TRBD2 (5 bases). This CDR3 comprises 12 residues. V lost 6 bases and J lost 0, with 7 bases in between. CDR1 is SQVTM and CDR2 is ANQGSEA in the germline V gene. CDR3 in amino acids: CSVEDSTDTQYF. The CDR3 coding sequence is TGCAGCGTGGAGGATAGCACAGATACGCAGTATTTT.

This clone occurred a few times. DNA of the CDR3: TGTGCCAGCTATGGCAGGGGTGCCGGGGAGCTGTTTTTT. Its protein product is CASYGRGAGELFF. The rearrangement uses TRBV28 and TRBJ2-2; perhaps TRBD1 as D (6 bases). From germline, CDR1 is MDHEN and CDR2 SYDVKM. Between the trimmed V and J ends, which lost 8 bases and 6 bases, there was a span of 13 bases. The CDR3 runs to 13 residues.

This clone was seen ten or more times. The genes are TRBV5-1 and TRBJ2-7; D not certain. Germline values: CDR1 SGHRS, CDR2 YFSETQ. V dropped 0 bases and J dropped 2 bases, with 12 bases sitting between them. The length of the CDR3 is 15 residues. The DNA of the CDR3 is TGCGCCAGCAGCTTGGACATTTCGGCACCCTACGAGCAGTACTTC. This gives the protein CASSLDISAPYEQYF.

The chain joins TRBV27 to TRBJ1-1, with D tentatively TRBD1 (5 bases). Deletions cut 7 bases from V and 1 base from J, with 13 bases between. This CDR3 comprises 14 residues. The germline V gene encodes CDR1 MNHEY and CDR2 SMNVEV (reference sequence). The chain's CDR3 is CASTQWGGNTEAFF. CDR3 in DNA: TGTGCCAGCACCCAGTGGGGGGGGAACACTGAAGCTTTCTTT.

V and J are TRBV5-1 and TRBJ1-1, with a weak D call TRBD1 (5 bases). Germline loops: CDR1 SGHRS, CDR2 YFSETQ. V gave up 7 bases and J gave up 8 bases, with 21 bases separating them. The CDR3 spans 14 residues. The CDR3 here is CASLQGSGPSEAFF. CDR3 bases: TGCGCCAGCCTGCAGGGATCGGGACCTTCCGAAGCTTTCTTT.

This clone was seen a single time. CDR3 bases: TGCGCCAGCAGGCCACGAGTAGGTCGCGTAGATACGCAGTATTTT. It translates to CASRPRVGRVDTQYF. V is TRBV5-1 and J is TRBJ2-3; no definite D call. Trimming shortened V by 5 bases and J by 5 bases, and 18 bases separated the two germline ends. This CDR3 contains 15 residues. The germline CDR1 and CDR2 sequences are SGHRS and YFSETQ.

The chain uses TRBV29-1 and TRBJ2-7; D may be TRBD1 or TRBD2 (5 bases each). The length of the CDR3 is 14 residues. V lost 6 bases, J lost 2 bases, and 17 bases lay in between. Germline V gives CDR1 SQVTM, CDR2 ANQGSEA. The DNA for the CDR3 is TGCAGCGTCCTTATCGGGACGGCTGCCTACGAGCAGTACTTC. Translation gives CSVLIGTAAYEQYF.

V is TRBV30 and J is TRBJ1-2; no reliable D call. The CDR3 sequence is 11 residues long. Germline values: CDR1 GTSNPN, CDR2 SVGIG (reference sequence). V lost 2 bases and J lost 8, with 9 bases in between. Here the CDR3 reads CAWSRSGGYTF. CDR3 sequence (DNA): TGTGCCTGGAGTCGGTCCGGCGGCTACACCTTC.

This chain uses TRBV7-3 with TRBJ2-1; D gene ambiguous. The germline V and J ends were trimmed by 2 bases and 5 bases, with 10 bases remaining between them. Per the germline V gene, CDR1 is SGHTA and CDR2 is FQGTGA. The CDR3 has 14 residues. In DNA form, the CDR3 reads TGTGCCAGCAGCTTAGGGCTAACCGACAATGAGCAGTTCTTC. Its protein is CASSLGLTDNEQFF.

The chain recombines TRBV28 with TRBJ2-3, with 7 bases aligning to TRBD2. After removal of 6 bases from V and 8 bases from J, the junction contained 8 bases not matched to a gene. The germline V gene has CDR1 MDHEN and CDR2 SYDVKM. This CDR3 contains 13 residues. The CDR3 here is CASSRVAGVTQYF. The CDR3 DNA follows: TGTGCCAGCAGCCGGGTCGCGGGAGTTACGCAGTATTTT.

This chain uses TRBV7-3 with TRBJ2-3; 13 bases match TRBD2. The germline V gene has CDR1 SGHTA and CDR2 FQGTGA. After removal of 5 bases from V and 5 bases from J, the junction contained 7 bases not matched to a gene. CDR3 length equals 16 residues. This chain's CDR3 is CASSPRLAGGGDTQYF. The CDR3 DNA follows: TGTGCCAGCAGCCCTCGACTAGCGGGAGGAGGAGATACGCAGTATTTT.

Turning to this clone: The same CDR3 also results from other DNA sequences found in this sample. The chain uses TRBV28 and TRBJ1-5, with D unresolved. Germline assignment: CDR1 MDHEN and CDR2 SYDVKM. Trimming pared 2 bases from V and 6 bases from J, leaving 8 bases between. CDR3 length equals 13 residues. Here the CDR3 reads CASSLSPRQPQHF. The CDR3 nucleotides read TGTGCCAGCAGTTTAAGCCCCCGTCAGCCCCAGCATTTT.

This sequence joins TRBV7-3 and TRBJ2-5; D may match TRBD1 or TRBD2 (5 bases each). The CDR3 spans 16 residues. V dropped 3 bases and J dropped 4 bases, with 18 bases sitting between them. The germline V gene encodes CDR1 SGHTA and CDR2 FQGTGA. CDR3 sequence: CASSLGESAFGETQYF. For the CDR3, the DNA is TGTGCCAGCAGCTTGGGGGAATCGGCTTTCGGAGAGACCCAGTACTTC.

This chain connects TRBV28 to TRBJ2-1, with D hard to call. Germline lookup yields CDR1 MDHEN and CDR2 SYDVKM. V was clipped by 2 bases and J by 10 bases, with 12 bases between them. The length of the CDR3 is 13 residues. The CDR3 DNA is TGTGCCAGCAGTTTACACCAACCCGGAGAGCAGTTCTTC. It codes for CASSLHQPGEQFF.

This clone was detected once. The rearrangement joins TRBV20-1 to TRBJ2-3, with D hard to call. The CDR3 sequence is 10 residues long. Germline V lookup: CDR1 DFQATT, CDR2 SNEGSKA (reference sequence). The CDR3 protein is CSQYTDTQYF. CDR3 bases: TGCAGCCAGTACACAGATACGCAGTATTTT.

The V call is TRBV7-3, the J call TRBJ2-3, with 16 bases lining up with TRBD2. CDR1 SGHTA and CDR2 FQGTGA come from the germline V gene. The length of the CDR3 is 16 residues. V trimming: 5 bases; J trimming: 6 bases; junction bases outside the gene matches: 5. The CDR3 sequence is CASSLGLAGGEDTQYF. CDR3 in DNA: TGTGCCAGCAGCCTGGGACTAGCGGGAGGGGAGGATACGCAGTATTTT.

On this clone itself: Different DNA sequences within this sample yield the same CDR3. The chain links TRBV30 to TRBJ2-7; the match to TRBD1 covers 12 bases. Per germline, CDR1 GTSNPN and CDR2 SVGIG (reference sequence). There are 14 residues in the CDR3. V lost 2 bases to trimming and J lost 3 bases; unmatched junction nucleotides: 2. The CDR3 nucleotides are TGTGCCTGGAGTAGGGACAGGGGGCTCTACGAGCAGTACTTC. This codes for CAWSRDRGLYEQYF.